A single sample gave rise to the 2 T cell receptor beta chains below, sequenced in a study of shared clonotypes between healthy human individuals (dated by TCRdb to the early 2020s). The receptor library was made with the immunoSEQ multiplex PCR assay. TCRdb limited this immuneACCESS table to in-frame rearrangements with V and J called. A share of clones is missing; checked studies link under half to unresolved V genes, and the rest is unexplained. The sample table shows hundreds of thousands of clones, and 72% are seen once. The ten largest clones capture under 2% of the sample. The source material was memory CD4+ T cells sorted from blood. Reading the label with the study, this specimen's cell subset or site is: CD45RA-negative fraction. These receptors all stem from a woman aged 30 to 39 in good health.

The table lists this clone with a count of one. The J gene is TRBJ2-3, the V gene TRBV25-1; D unclear. CDR3 length: 14 amino acids. CDR1 and CDR2 (germline): MGHDK, SYGVNS. V lost 2 bases to trimming and J lost 1 base, with 7 bases between them. The CDR3 region has the DNA TGTGCCAGCAGTGAAGGATTGGGCACAGATACGCAGTATTTT. Amino acids: CASSEGLGTDTQYF.

The V and J genes are TRBV5-4 and TRBJ1-4, with TRBD1 identical over 9 bases. Germline V CDR1 and CDR2: SGHNT, YYREEE (reference sequence). The CDR3 length is 15 residues. V lost 4 bases, J lost 8 bases, and 9 bases stayed unmatched. CDR3 amino acids: CASSVGQGVREKLFF. CDR3 sequence (DNA): TGTGCCAGCAGCGTGGGACAGGGTGTTCGCGAAAAACTGTTTTTT.